The 9 T cell receptor beta chains reported below all come from one sample, sequenced in a study of technical replicates of blood from a few donors (TCRdb year 2017). Libraries came from the immunoSEQ multiplex PCR assay. The immuneACCESS repertoire file appears here via TCRdb, limited to in-frame rearrangements. These files lack a portion of the clones; in checked studies, under half of the deficit traces to unresolved V genes, and the cause of the others is not known. A total of tens of thousands of clones appear in this sample, 92% of them only once. 0.25% to 0.35% of the sample is in the top ten clones. The specimen was T cells isolated from PBMCs. Receptors were obtained from a human donor in good health.

The chain carries TRBV7-3 and TRBJ1-1; D ambiguous. CDR3 size: 14 residues. V lost 0 bases and J 4 bases, leaving 9 bases between the germline ends. Germline V lookup: CDR1 SGHTA, CDR2 FQGTGA. CDR3 region: CASSLTGSATEAFF. CDR3 in DNA: TGTGCCAGCAGCTTAACAGGGAGCGCCACTGAAGCTTTCTTT.

The rearrangement joins TRBV15 to TRBJ1-1, with 9 bases aligning to TRBD1. V shed 0 bases and J 4 bases; nucleotides not matched to a gene: 6. CDR1 is LNHNV, CDR2 YYDKDF, per germline (reference sequence). The CDR3 totals 16 residues. CDR3 residues: CATSRDLRQGVTEAFF. CDR3 bases: TGTGCCACCAGCAGAGATCTTCGACAGGGGGTCACTGAAGCTTTCTTT.

The CDR3: CASSPGTGGRNQPQHF. In nucleotides, the CDR3 is TGTGCCAGCAGCCCTGGGACAGGTGGGCGCAATCAGCCCCAGCATTTT. The chain recombines TRBV4-2 with TRBJ1-5; 8 nucleotides line up with TRBD1. The CDR3 is 16 amino acids. The germline V gene encodes CDR1 LGHNA and CDR2 YNFKEQ. J lost 2 bases, V lost 4 bases, and 7 bases had no gene match.

In its sample, this clone was seen once. CDR3 DNA sequence: TGCGCCAGCAGCCAAGGACCGACGACTAGCGGCTCCTACAATGAGCAGTTCTTC. The encoded protein is CASSQGPTTSGSYNEQFF. The chain uses TRBV4-1 and TRBJ2-1; the match to TRBD2 covers 9 bases. The CDR3 length is 18 residues. The germline CDR1 and CDR2 sequences are MGHRA and YSYEKL. Trimming at V came to 1 base and at J to 0 bases, leaving 7 bases not matched to a gene.

The chain is built from TRBV4-1 and TRBJ1-4; 8 bases are a match to TRBD1. CDR1 is MGHRA, CDR2 YSYEKL, per germline. Trimming at V came to 4 bases and at J to 8 bases, leaving 6 bases not matched to a gene. The CDR3 is made up of 14 amino acids. The CDR3 region has the DNA TGCGCCAGCAGCCCCCAGACAGGGGAGGAAAAACTGTTTTTT. Its translation is CASSPQTGEEKLFF.

The chain links TRBV11-3 to TRBJ1-2; 7 bases are shared with TRBD1. V lost 1 base to trimming and J lost 4 bases; unmatched junction nucleotides: 15. Germline CDR1 and CDR2: SGHNT and YENEEA. The CDR3 is made up of 18 amino acids. CDR3 region: CASSLGSRGGTVLYGYTF. The CDR3 DNA reads TGTGCCAGCAGCTTAGGATCACGCGGCGGGACAGTCCTCTATGGCTACACCTTC.

V is TRBV7-2 and J is TRBJ2-7, with TRBD2 identical over 7 bases. Germline V gives CDR1 SGHTA, CDR2 FQGNSA. The J segment lost 3 bases and the V segment lost 3 bases, leaving 8 bases of the junction unmatched. This CDR3 has 15 residues. CDR3 nucleotides: TGTGCCAGCAGCTTTAGAGCGGGAATGAACTACGAGCAGTACTTC. Translating it yields CASSFRAGMNYEQYF.

V gene TRBV7-8 combines with J gene TRBJ1-1, with 10 bases that match TRBD1. With V trimmed by 0 bases and J by 3 bases, 1 base remained unmatched. Germline assignment: CDR1 SGHVS and CDR2 FQNEAQ. The CDR3 is made up of 15 amino acids. The DNA for the CDR3 is TGTGCCAGCAGCTTAGCGGGACAGGGGCACACTGAAGCTTTCTTT. Translation gives CASSLAGQGHTEAFF.

V usage is TRBV30 and J usage is TRBJ2-3; TRBD2 aligns across 11 bases. From germline, CDR1 is GTSNPN and CDR2 SVGIG (reference sequence). The CDR3 length is 18 residues. Losses at the gene ends were 4 bases for V and 5 bases for J; bases not matched to a gene: 17. The CDR3 bases are TGTGCCTGGACCTGGGCTAGCGGGGGGCCGGGTATAGGAGATACGCAGTATTTT. Encoded protein: CAWTWASGGPGIGDTQYF.